In this sample, the clone carrying this T cell receptor (beta chain) is medium-sized. The sample belongs to a study of blood T cell repertoires in COVID-19. Whole-study context: Sources were T cells, B-cell-depleted T cells, or PBMCs; the material itself was cDNA or gDNA.

The CDR3 sequence is 15 residues long. The germline CDR1 and CDR2 sequences are LNHNV and YYDKDF (reference sequence). V lost 4 bases and J 4 bases, leaving 16 bases between the germline ends. As originally analysed: Cell counts per sample came from amplifying reference gene primers. TCRdb's copy holds only in-frame clones and misses some; the assay was immunoSEQ multiplex PCR. V and J calls and clone size follow that table, whereas D and trimming were derived from the DNA. Of 250,000 to 300,000 clones listed, over 85% are singletons. Grouping used clinical history reported by participants in a survey and questionnaire. Two consecutive negative NP/OP PCR tests, clearance, or resolved symptoms defined Cohort 3 recovery.

V is TRBV15 and J is TRBJ2-5, with D perhaps TRBD2 (5 bases). Material for sequencing was PBMCs or T cells enriched from blood (not recorded which). The receptor was derived from an older woman who had recovered from COVID-19. CDR3 sequence reads: CATSTGASSLETQYF. The CDR3 nucleotides read TGTGCCACCAGCACAGGAGCTAGCAGCTTAGAGACCCAGTACTTC.